One TCR beta chain is described in this entry. This CDR3 is built from 15 residues. CDR1 LNHDA and CDR2 SQIVND come from the germline V gene (reference sequence). The trim removed 5 bases at V and 3 bases at J, leaving 5 bases unmatched. This specimen comes from a study of blood T cell repertoires in COVID-19. Across the whole study: The origin of the acute and convalescent COVID-19 samples was the United States, Italy and Spain. T cells, B-cell-depleted T cells, or PBMCs provided the cDNA or gDNA that served as material.

Per the original data handling: Reference gene primer amplification gave nucleated cell count estimates. Libraries were prepared by immunoSEQ multiplex PCR; TCRdb keeps only in-frame clonotypes and omits some of them. That table furnishes V, J and clone size, whereas the DNA furnished D and trimming. The sample contains about 230,000 clones, 81% of which appear only once. This chain connects TRBV19 to TRBJ1-1; 11 bases line up with TRBD1. The TCR sequence derives from a woman aged 80 or over with acute or convalescent COVID-19. The sequenced sample was peripheral blood. CDR3 nucleotides: TGTGCCAGTAGTGCCTTGGACAGGGGGCACACTGAAGCTTTCTTT. Amino acid sequence: CASSALDRGHTEAFF.